This T cell receptor beta chain was captured by sequencing in a study of T cell changes during pregnancy in multiple sclerosis. Here immunoSEQ multiplex PCR was the method, and the copy in TCRdb shows in-frame clones only, minus some. The sample consists of approximately 100,000 clones, 90% to 95% of them appearing once. This CDR3 comprises 15 residues. The germline CDR1 and CDR2 sequences are SEHNR and FQNEAQ (reference sequence). With 5 bases clipped from V and 4 bases from J, the junction kept 3 bases outside the gene matches. The J gene is TRBJ2-5, the V gene TRBV7-9, with 14 bases identical to TRBD2. Material: peripheral blood, obtained before pregnancy. The clonotype comes from a female donor with multiple sclerosis, enrolled in a pregnancy study. As DNA, the CDR3 is TGTGCCAGCAGCCTAGGACTAGCGGGAGGAGAGACCCAGTACTTC. Amino acids: CASSLGLAGGETQYF.